These 9 T cell receptor beta chains were all obtained from the same sample, sequenced in a study of blood T cells in healthy people across ages. The authors ran a second PCR of 7 to 11 cycles using a sample-barcoded 5' primer and a J-beta primer mix. TCRdb re-derived calls from the 5' RACE reads in MiXCR, one entry per CDR3 protein. The sample records about 1.5 million distinct CDR3 sequences, approximately 42% being singletons. The sequencing sample was made of blood. Source of these receptors: a woman in her late teens or twenties in good health.

This clonotype showed up many times. The V call is TRBV7-2, the J call TRBJ2-3; the D gene could be TRBD1 or TRBD2 (6 bases each). Trimming stripped 3 bases from V and 1 base from J, with 8 bases between. The CDR3 runs to 14 residues. Germline V gene sequence: CDR1 SGHTA, CDR2 FQGNSA. The CDR3 protein is CASSFRGGTDTQYF. The CDR3 DNA reads TGTGCCAGCAGCTTTAGGGGGGGCACAGATACGCAGTATTTT. Supplemented by reference TRBV7-2 and TRBJ2-3, the full variable domain reads GAGVSQSPSNKVTEKGKDVELRCDPISGHTALYWYRQSLGQGLEFLIYFQGNSAPDKSGLPSDRFSAERTGGSVSTLTIQRTQQEDSAVYLCASSFRGGTDTQYFGPGTRLTVL.

Ten or more counts support this clonotype. This chain uses TRBV20-1 with TRBJ2-7, with 8 bases matching TRBD1. V was pared by 5 bases and J by 2 bases, with 11 bases of the junction left unmatched. The CDR3 length is 15 residues. CDR1 and CDR2 from the germline V gene are DFQATT and SNEGSKA (reference sequence). The CDR3 is CSAPAPGQVTYEQYF. The DNA of the CDR3 is TGCAGTGCTCCAGCTCCGGGACAGGTCACCTACGAGCAGTACTTC.

The V gene is TRBV27, the J gene TRBJ1-2, with TRBD1 identical over 9 bases. V dropped 5 bases and J dropped 7; count of bases not matched to a gene: 14. The CDR3 has 16 amino acids. The germline V gene encodes CDR1 MNHEY and CDR2 SMNVEV (reference sequence). The CDR3: CASSAPYRGRASGYTF. The DNA of the CDR3 is TGTGCCAGCAGTGCACCCTACAGGGGGCGGGCTAGTGGCTACACCTTC.

V gene TRBV5-1 combines with J gene TRBJ2-3; D is unresolved. CDR3 size: 13 residues. Germline values: CDR1 SGHRS, CDR2 YFSETQ. Deletions cut 0 bases from V and 5 bases from J, with 7 bases between. The chain's CDR3 is CASSLATLDTQYF. In DNA, the CDR3 is TGCGCCAGCAGCTTGGCCACTTTAGATACGCAGTATTTT.

The genes are TRBV6-6 and TRBJ2-2; 7 positions agree with TRBD1. The CDR3 runs 17 residues. V dropped 5 bases and J dropped 5; count of bases not matched to a gene: 14. Germline assignment: CDR1 MNHNY and CDR2 SVGAGI (reference sequence). This CDR3 reads CASSNDAETGSTGELFF. The CDR3 coding sequence is TGTGCCAGCAGTAACGATGCTGAGACAGGGTCTACCGGGGAGCTGTTTTTT.

The J gene is TRBJ1-2, the V gene TRBV25-1; no reliable D call. Germline loops: CDR1 MGHDK, CDR2 SYGVNS. The V end was cut by 6 bases, the J end by 6 bases, with 8 bases between. This CDR3 has 11 residues. This CDR3 is CASRLEDGYTF. Here the CDR3 DNA reads TGTGCCAGCAGACTAGAGGATGGCTACACCTTC.

V gene TRBV2 combines with J gene TRBJ1-5; a possible D gene is TRBD1 (6 bases). V was pared by 6 bases and J by 11 bases, with 20 bases between. In germline, CDR1 is SNHLY, CDR2 FYNNEI. The CDR3 sequence is 14 residues long. The CDR3 nucleotides are TGTGCCAGCAGCGTCACAGGGAGGGGATCAACCCAGCATTTT. Its protein product is CASSVTGRGSTQHF.

The chain recombines TRBV5-5 with TRBJ2-3; no clear D gene. Per germline, CDR1 SGHKS and CDR2 YYEKEE (reference sequence). This CDR3 has 16 residues. Trimming cost V 4 bases and J 7 bases, with 22 bases left between them. This CDR3 is CASSVCTREITHTQYF. In nucleotides, the CDR3 is TGTGCCAGCAGCGTGTGTACCCGCGAAATAACCCATACGCAGTATTTT. The full variable domain, in which reference TRBV5-5 and TRBJ2-3 provide the parts outside the CDR3, is DAGVTQSPTHLIKTRGQQVTLRCSPISGHKSVSWYQQVLGQGPQFIFQYYEKEERGRGNFPDRFSARQFPNYSSELNVNALLLGDSALYLCASSVCTREITHTQYFGPGTRLTVL.

The chain has TRBV7-9 and TRBJ1-1; D ambiguous. This CDR3 is built from 11 residues. Trimming removed 5 bases from V and 8 bases from J, with 9 bases in between. The germline gives CDR1 SEHNR, CDR2 FQNEAQ (reference sequence). CDR3 protein: CASSSLKEAFF. DNA of the CDR3: TGTGCCAGCAGCAGCTTAAAGGAAGCTTTCTTT.